This TCR beta chain appears in the sequencing data of a study of T cell clonality in common variable immunodeficiency. This CDR3 comprises 18 residues. Germline CDR1 reads SGHRS; CDR2 reads YFSETQ. J gave up 5 bases and V 4 bases, and 11 bases lay outside the gene matches. Study-wide findings and caveats: Reportedly, TCR beta sequences from common variable immunodeficiency showed fewer deletions and N-nucleotide insertions.

This clone was counted many times. The target antigen is unknown. With the read ending 3 residues before the CDR3 end, the germline J gene is used to fill in that end. Blood samples were heparinized, about 5 to 9 ml per donor. Assay used: immunoSEQ multiplex PCR; TCRdb lists only in-frame clones, some missing. Altogether about 42,000 clones were found in the sample, and no singletons occur. The sample comprised peripheral blood mononuclear cells. This receptor was identified in a person aged 18-69 years in good health. The rearrangement links TRBV5-1 to TRBJ2-3, with 15 bases aligning to TRBD2. The CDR3 spells CASSRGLAGGVLGDTQYF. Partial CDR3 DNA: TGCGCCAGCAGCCGGGGACTAGCGGGAGGCGTCTTGGGAGATACG.